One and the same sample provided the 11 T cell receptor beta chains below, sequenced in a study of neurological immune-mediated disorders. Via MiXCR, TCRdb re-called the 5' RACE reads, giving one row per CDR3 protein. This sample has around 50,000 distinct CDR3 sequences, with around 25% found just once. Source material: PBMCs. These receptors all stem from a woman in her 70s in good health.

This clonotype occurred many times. The CDR3 DNA reads as TGTGCCAGCAGTTCCGGATATAACACTGAAGCTTTCTTT. Encoded protein: CASSSGYNTEAFF. V and J are TRBV7-8 and TRBJ1-1; D not certain. The CDR3 spans 13 residues. The V and J ends lost 6 bases and 2 bases respectively, with 10 bases between them. The V gene's germline CDR1 is SGHVS and CDR2 FQNEAQ.

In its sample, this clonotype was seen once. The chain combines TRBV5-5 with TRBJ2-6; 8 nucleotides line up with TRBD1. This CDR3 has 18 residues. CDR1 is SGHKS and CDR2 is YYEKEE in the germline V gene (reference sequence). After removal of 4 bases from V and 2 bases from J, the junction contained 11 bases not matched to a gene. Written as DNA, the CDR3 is TGTGCCAGCAGCCGGAGCTGGACAGGGAGAGCTGGGGCCAACGTCCTGACTTTC. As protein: CASSRSWTGRAGANVLTF.

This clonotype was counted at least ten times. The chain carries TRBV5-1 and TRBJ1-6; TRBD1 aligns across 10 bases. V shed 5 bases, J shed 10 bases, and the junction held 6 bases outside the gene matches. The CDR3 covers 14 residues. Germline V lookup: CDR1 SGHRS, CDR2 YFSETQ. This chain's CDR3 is CASRAGTGESPLHF. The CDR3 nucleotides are TGCGCCAGCAGGGCCGGGACAGGGGAGTCACCCCTCCACTTT.

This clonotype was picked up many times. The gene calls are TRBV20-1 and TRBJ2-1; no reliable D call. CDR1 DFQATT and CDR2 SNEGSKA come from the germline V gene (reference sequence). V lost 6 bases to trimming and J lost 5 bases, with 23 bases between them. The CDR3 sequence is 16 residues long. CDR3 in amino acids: CSATDPGDGVHNEQFF. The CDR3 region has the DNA TGCAGTGCAACCGACCCGGGCGATGGGGTCCACAATGAGCAGTTCTTC.

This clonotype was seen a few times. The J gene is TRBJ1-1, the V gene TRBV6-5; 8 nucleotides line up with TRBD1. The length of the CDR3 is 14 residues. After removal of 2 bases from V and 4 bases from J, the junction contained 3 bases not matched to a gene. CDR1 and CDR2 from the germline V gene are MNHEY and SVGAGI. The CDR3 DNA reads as TGTGCCAGCAGTTACCAGGGGGCGAGCACTGAAGCTTTCTTT. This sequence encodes CASSYQGASTEAFF.

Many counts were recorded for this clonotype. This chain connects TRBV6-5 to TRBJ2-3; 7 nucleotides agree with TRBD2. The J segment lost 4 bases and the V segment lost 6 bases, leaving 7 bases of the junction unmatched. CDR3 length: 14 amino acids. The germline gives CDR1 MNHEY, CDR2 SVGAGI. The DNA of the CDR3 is TGTGCCAGCAGCCCTGGGGGGGGGTCAGATACGCAGTATTTT. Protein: CASSPGGGSDTQYF.

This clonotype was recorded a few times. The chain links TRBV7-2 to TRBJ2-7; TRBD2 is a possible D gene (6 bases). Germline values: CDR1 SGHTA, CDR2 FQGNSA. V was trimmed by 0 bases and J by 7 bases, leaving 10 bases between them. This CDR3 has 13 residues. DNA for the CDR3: TGTGCCAGCAGCTTAGCACGGGCGGGGGAGCAGTACTTC. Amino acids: CASSLARAGEQYF.

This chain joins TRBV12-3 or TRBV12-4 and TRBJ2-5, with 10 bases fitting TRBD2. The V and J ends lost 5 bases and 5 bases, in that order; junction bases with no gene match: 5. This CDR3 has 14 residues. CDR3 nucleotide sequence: TGTGCCAGCAGTGCCAGCGGGGGGGCTGAGACCCAGTACTTC. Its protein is CASSASGGAETQYF.

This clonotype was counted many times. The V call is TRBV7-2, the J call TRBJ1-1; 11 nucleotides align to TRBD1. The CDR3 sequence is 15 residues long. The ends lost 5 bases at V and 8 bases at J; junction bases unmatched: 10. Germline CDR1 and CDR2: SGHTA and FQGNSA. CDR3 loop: CASSAGQGASREAFF. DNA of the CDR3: TGTGCCAGCAGCGCCGGACAGGGGGCCTCCAGAGAAGCTTTCTTT.

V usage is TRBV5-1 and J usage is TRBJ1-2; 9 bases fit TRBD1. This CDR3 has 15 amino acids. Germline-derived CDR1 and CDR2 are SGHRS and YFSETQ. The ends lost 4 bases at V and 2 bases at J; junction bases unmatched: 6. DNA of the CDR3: TGCGCCAGCAGCAAACTGACAGGGGGGAACTATGGCTACACCTTC. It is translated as CASSKLTGGNYGYTF.

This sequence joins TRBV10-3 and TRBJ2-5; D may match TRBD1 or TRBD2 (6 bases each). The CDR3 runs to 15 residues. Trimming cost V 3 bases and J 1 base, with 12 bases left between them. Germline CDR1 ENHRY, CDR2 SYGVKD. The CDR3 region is CAISEGGGTQETQYF. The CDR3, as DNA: TGTGCCATCAGTGAAGGAGGGGGGACCCAAGAGACCCAGTACTTC.